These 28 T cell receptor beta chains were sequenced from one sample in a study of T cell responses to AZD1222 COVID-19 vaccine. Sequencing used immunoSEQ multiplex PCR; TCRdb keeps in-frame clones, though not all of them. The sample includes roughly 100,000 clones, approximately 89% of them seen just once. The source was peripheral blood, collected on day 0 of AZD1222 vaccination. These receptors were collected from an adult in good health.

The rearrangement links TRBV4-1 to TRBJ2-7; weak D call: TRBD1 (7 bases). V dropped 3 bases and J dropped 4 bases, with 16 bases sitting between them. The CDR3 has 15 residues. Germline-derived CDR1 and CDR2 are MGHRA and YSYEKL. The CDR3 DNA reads TGCGCCAGCAGCCAGGAGGGACAGCTCCTGTACGAGCAGTACTTC. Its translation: CASSQEGQLLYEQYF.

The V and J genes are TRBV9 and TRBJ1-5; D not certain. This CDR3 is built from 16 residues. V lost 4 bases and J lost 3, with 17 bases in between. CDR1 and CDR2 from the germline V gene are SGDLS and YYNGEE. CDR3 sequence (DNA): TGTGCCAGCAGCCTAAACGGTGGAAACGACAATCAGCCCCAGCATTTT. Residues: CASSLNGGNDNQPQHF.

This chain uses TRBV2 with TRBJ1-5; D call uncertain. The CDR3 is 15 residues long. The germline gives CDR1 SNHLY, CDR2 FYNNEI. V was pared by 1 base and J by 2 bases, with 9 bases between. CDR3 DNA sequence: TGTGCCAGCAGTGAAGGGGTATTTGGCAATCAGCCCCAGCATTTT. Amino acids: CASSEGVFGNQPQHF.

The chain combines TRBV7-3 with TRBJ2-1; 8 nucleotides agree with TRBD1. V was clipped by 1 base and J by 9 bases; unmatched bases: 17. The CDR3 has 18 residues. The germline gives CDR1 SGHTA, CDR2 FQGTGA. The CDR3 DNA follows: TGTGCCAGCAGCTTAAAAGGGACAGGAAACATCGATTCGGGTGAGCAGTTCTTC. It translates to CASSLKGTGNIDSGEQFF.

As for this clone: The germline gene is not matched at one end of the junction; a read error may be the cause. Here the CDR3 reads CASGTLSLRDTYWDF. The CDR3 DNA is TGTGCCAGCGGAACCCTAAGTCTCCGGGACACATATTGGGATTTT. The chain couples TRBV6-5 to TRBJ2-3, with D maybe TRBD1 (6 bases). This CDR3 has 15 residues. Germline CDR1 MNHEY, CDR2 SVGAGI.

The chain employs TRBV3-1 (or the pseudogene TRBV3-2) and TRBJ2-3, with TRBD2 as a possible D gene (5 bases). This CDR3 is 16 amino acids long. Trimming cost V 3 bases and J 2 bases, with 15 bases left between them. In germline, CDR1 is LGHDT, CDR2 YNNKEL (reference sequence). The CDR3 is CASSQLAIQTTDTQYF. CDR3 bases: TGTGCCAGCAGCCAGCTAGCTATCCAAACCACAGATACGCAGTATTTT.

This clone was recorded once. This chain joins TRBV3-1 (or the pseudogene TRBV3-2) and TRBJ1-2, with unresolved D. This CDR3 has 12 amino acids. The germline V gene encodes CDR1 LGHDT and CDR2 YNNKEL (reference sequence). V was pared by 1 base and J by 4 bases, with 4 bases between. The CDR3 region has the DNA TGTGCCAGCAGCCAAGCTCCCTATGGCTACACCTTC. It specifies CASSQAPYGYTF.

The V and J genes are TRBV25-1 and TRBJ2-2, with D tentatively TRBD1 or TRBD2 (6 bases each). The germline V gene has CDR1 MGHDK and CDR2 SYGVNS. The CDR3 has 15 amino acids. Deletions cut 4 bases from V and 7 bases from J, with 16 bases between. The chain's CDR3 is CASSGDAQGGGELFF. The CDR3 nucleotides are TGTGCCAGCAGTGGCGACGCACAGGGAGGCGGGGAGCTGTTTTTT.

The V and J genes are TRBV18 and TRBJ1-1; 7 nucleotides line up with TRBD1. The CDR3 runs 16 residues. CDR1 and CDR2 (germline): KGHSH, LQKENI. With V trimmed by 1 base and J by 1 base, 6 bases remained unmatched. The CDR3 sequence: CASSPLNTGANTEAFF. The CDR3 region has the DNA TGTGCCAGCTCACCACTAAATACAGGGGCGAACACTGAAGCTTTCTTT.

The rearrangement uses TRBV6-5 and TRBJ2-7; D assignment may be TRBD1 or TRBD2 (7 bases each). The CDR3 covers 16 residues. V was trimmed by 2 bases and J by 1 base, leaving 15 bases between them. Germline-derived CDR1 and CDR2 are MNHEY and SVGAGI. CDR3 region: CASSYTTGTTSYEQYF. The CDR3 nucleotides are TGTGCCAGCAGTTACACGACAGGGACTACGTCCTACGAGCAGTACTTC.

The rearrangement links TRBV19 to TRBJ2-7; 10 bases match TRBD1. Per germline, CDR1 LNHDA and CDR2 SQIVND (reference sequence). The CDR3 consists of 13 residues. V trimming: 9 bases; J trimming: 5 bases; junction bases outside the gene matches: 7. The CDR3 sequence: CASRDRGGDEQYF. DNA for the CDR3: TGTGCCAGCAGGGACAGGGGAGGAGACGAGCAGTACTTC.

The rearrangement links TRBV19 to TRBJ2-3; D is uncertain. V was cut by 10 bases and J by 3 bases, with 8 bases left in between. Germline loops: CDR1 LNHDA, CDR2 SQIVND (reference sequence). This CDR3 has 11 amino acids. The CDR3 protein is CATAETDTQYF. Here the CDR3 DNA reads TGTGCCACGGCGGAGACAGATACGCAGTATTTT. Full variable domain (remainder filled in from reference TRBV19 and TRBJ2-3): DGGITQSPKYLFRKEGQNVTLSCEQNLNHDAMYWYRQDPGQGLRLIYYSQIVNDFQKGDIAEGYSVSREKKESFPLTVTSAQKNPTAFYLCATAETDTQYFGPGTRLTVL.

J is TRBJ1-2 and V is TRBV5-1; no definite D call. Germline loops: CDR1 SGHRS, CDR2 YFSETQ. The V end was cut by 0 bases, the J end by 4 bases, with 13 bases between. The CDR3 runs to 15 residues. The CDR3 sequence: CASSLEEGNIYGYTF. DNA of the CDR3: TGCGCCAGCAGCTTGGAGGAAGGGAATATCTATGGCTACACCTTC.

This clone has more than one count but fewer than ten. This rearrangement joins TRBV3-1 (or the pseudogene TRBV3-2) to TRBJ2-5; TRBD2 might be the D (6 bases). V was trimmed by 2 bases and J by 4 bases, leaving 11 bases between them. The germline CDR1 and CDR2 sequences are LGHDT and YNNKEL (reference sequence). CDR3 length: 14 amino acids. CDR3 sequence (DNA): TGTGCCAGCAGCCAACTGACTAGTGGAGAGACCCAGTACTTC. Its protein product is CASSQLTSGETQYF.

The CDR3 DNA is TGCGCCAGCAGCCAAGAAGGGGAGCTTTACTCTGGAAACACCATATATTTT. Its translation is CASSQEGELYSGNTIYF. The rearrangement uses TRBV4-1 and TRBJ1-3, with D maybe TRBD1 (5 bases). This CDR3 is built from 17 residues. In germline, CDR1 is MGHRA, CDR2 YSYEKL. The V end lost 0 bases, the J end lost 0 bases, and 12 bases lay between the germline ends.

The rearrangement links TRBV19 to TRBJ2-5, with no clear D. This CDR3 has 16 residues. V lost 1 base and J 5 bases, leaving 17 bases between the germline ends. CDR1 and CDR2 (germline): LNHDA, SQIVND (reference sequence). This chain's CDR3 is CASSIGQLQQLETQYF. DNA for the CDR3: TGTGCCAGTAGTATAGGGCAGCTTCAACAGTTGGAGACCCAGTACTTC.

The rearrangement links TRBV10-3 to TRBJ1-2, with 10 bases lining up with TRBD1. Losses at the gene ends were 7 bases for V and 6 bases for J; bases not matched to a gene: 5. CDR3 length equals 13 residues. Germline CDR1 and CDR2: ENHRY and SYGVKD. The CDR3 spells CAITDRGQDGYTF. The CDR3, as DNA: TGTGCCATCACCGACAGGGGGCAAGATGGCTACACCTTC.

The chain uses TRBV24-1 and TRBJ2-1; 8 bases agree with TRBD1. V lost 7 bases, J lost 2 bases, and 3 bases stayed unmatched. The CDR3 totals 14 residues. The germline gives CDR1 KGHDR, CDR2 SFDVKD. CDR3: CATSQGAPYNEQFF. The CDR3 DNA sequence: TGTGCCACCAGCCAGGGGGCACCCTACAATGAGCAGTTCTTC.

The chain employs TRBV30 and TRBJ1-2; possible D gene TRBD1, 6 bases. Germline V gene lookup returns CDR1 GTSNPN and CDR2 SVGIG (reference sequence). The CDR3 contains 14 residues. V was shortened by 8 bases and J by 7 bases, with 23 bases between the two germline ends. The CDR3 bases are TGTGCCCAAAACGCTGGGGGAGGGGGAGTTGGCTACACCTTC. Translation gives CAQNAGGGGVGYTF.

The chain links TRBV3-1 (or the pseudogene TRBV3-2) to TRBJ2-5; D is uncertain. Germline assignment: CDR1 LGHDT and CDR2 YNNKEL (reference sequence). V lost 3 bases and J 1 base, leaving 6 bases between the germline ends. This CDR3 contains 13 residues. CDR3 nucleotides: TGTGCCAGCAGCCATGGCAGCCAAGAGACCCAGTACTTC. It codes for CASSHGSQETQYF.

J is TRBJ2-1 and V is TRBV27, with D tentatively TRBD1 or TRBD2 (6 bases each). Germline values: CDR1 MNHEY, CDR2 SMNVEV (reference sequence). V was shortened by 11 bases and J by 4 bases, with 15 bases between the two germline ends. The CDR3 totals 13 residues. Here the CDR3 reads CAASGGGYNEQFF. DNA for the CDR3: TGTGCCGCGAGCGGAGGGGGGTACAATGAGCAGTTCTTC.

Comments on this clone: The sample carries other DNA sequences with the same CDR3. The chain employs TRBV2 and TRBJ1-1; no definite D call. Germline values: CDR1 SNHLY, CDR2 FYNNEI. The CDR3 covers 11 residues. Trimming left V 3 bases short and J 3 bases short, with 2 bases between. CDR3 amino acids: CASSEYTEAFF. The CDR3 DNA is TGTGCCAGCAGTGAGTACACTGAAGCTTTCTTT.

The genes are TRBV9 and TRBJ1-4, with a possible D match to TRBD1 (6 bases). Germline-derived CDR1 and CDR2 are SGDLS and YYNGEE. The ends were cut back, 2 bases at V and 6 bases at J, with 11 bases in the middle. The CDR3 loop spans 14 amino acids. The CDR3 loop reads CASSVGRGYEKLFF. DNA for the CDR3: TGTGCCAGCAGCGTGGGCAGGGGATATGAAAAACTGTTTTTT.

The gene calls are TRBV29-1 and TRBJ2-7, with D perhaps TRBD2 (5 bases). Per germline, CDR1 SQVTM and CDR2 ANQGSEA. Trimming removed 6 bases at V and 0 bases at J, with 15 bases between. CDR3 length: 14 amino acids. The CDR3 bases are TGCAGCGTAGCCACTAGTGGGAGCTCCTACGAGCAGTACTTC. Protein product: CSVATSGSSYEQYF.

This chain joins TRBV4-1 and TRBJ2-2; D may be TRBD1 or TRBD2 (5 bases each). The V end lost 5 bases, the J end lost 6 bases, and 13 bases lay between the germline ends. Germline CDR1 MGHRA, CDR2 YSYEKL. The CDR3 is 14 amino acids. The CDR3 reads CASSARTGPGELFF. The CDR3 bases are TGCGCCAGCAGCGCCCGGACGGGACCCGGGGAGCTGTTTTTT.

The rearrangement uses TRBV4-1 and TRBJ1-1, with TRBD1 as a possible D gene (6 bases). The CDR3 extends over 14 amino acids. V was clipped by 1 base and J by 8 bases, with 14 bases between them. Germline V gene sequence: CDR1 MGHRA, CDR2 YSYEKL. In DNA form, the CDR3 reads TGCGCCAGCAGCCAAGCCTACAGGGTGACCGAAGCTTTCTTT. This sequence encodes CASSQAYRVTEAFF.

This chain's CDR3 is CASSPGQLQHF. CDR3 in DNA: TGCGCCAGCAGCCCCGGACAGCTTCAGCATTTT. The V call is TRBV5-1, the J call TRBJ1-5, with D possibly TRBD1 on 6 matching bases. Per the germline V gene, CDR1 is SGHRS and CDR2 is YFSETQ. The CDR3 has 11 amino acids. V was clipped by 4 bases and J by 13 bases, with 12 bases between them.

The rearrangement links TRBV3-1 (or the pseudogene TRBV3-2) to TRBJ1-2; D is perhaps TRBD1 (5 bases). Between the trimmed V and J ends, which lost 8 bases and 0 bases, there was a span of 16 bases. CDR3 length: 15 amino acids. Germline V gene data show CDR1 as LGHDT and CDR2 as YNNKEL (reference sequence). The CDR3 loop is CASGGTDTTNYGYTF. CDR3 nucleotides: TGTGCCAGCGGAGGGACGGACACGACTAACTATGGCTACACCTTC.